This is a list of T cell receptor beta chains from one sample in a study of a mutant IDH1 vaccine in newly diagnosed glioma. These receptors are not linked to any known antigen. Using immunoSEQ multiplex PCR, the repertoire was profiled, and TCRdb retains in-frame clones only, with some absent. The sample contains about 82,000 clones, 85% of which appear only once. The material was PBMCs, obtained from a glioma patient whose treatment included an IDH1 peptide vaccine. Every receptor here comes from a man between 25 and 39 years old with glioma. Some clones in this sample may be carry-over from other donors' samples. CDR3s include the opening cysteine and the closing phenylalanine or tryptophan. Each record gives: CDR3 DNA, CDR3 protein, D gene, V gene, clone size, J gene. A D gene is named only where the DNA matches it firmly. Expanded clones get a size class; other rows say once, few or many, or leave the size out.

DNA: TGTGCCAGCAGCCACGGAGATAACACCGGGGAGCTGTTTTTT; CDR3: CASSHGDNTGELFF; D: .; V: TRBV4-2; size: .; J: TRBJ2-2
DNA: TGTGCCAGCAGCACTAGGGTGATTGGAAACACCATATATTTT; CDR3: CASSTRVIGNTIYF; D: .; V: TRBV7-2; size: .; J: TRBJ1-3
DNA: TGCGCCAGCAGCCTTGGACAGGAGCTAAGCTACGAGCAGTACTTC; CDR3: CASSLGQELSYEQYF; D: TRBD1; V: TRBV5-1; size: once; J: TRBJ2-7
DNA: TGTGCCAGCAGCTCGGTCCAGCGGGAGGGCAATGAGCAGTTCTTC; CDR3: CASSSVQREGNEQFF; D: TRBD2; V: TRBV5-6; size: .; J: TRBJ2-1
DNA: TGTGCCAGCAGTCTCCTACCGGGACCACCTCAAGAGACCCAGTACTTC; CDR3: CASSLLPGPPQETQYF; D: .; V: TRBV27; size: .; J: TRBJ2-5
DNA: TGTGCCAGTAGTATGGCAGGGTCATCCTACAATGAGCAGTTCTTC; CDR3: CASSMAGSSYNEQFF; D: .; V: TRBV19; size: .; J: TRBJ2-1
DNA: TGTGCCAGCAGCCCCCGGGGGGCTCACTACGAGCAGTACTTC; CDR3: CASSPRGAHYEQYF; D: .; V: TRBV27; size: .; J: TRBJ2-7
DNA: TGCGCCAGCAGCCAAGATAAGAACAGGGGGCTCCTGGGGGACAATGAGCAGTTCTTC; CDR3: CASSQDKNRGLLGDNEQFF; D: TRBD1; V: TRBV4-1; size: .; J: TRBJ2-1
DNA: TGTGCCAGCAGCTTCTTCGCGTCGGAGACCCAGTACTTC; CDR3: CASSFFASETQYF; D: .; V: TRBV5-4; size: .; J: TRBJ2-5
DNA: TGCGCCAGCAGCCAAGGAGGAGCGGGAGGAAGGGGCGAGCAGTACTTC; CDR3: CASSQGGAGGRGEQYF; D: TRBD2; V: TRBV4-1; size: once; J: TRBJ2-7
DNA: TGCGCCAGCAGCTTGGTAGCGGGGGAACAAGAGACCCAGTACTTC; CDR3: CASSLVAGEQETQYF; D: TRBD2; V: TRBV5-1; size: once; J: TRBJ2-5
DNA: TGTGCCAGCAGCGCCCGGGCTAGCGGGGGGGGTAACGAGCAGTACTTC; CDR3: CASSARASGGGNEQYF; D: TRBD2; V: TRBV7-8; size: .; J: TRBJ2-7
DNA: TGTGCCAGCAGTGCGGACAGGGGAAGCCAAGAGACCCAGTACTTC; CDR3: CASSADRGSQETQYF; D: TRBD1; V: TRBV27; size: once; J: TRBJ2-5
DNA: TGCGCCAGCAGCCAAGAACCTGGAAACACCATATATTTT; CDR3: CASSQEPGNTIYF; D: .; V: TRBV4-1; size: medium-sized; J: TRBJ1-3
DNA: TGTGCCAGCAGCTTACCCCGGGACAGGGTAGGTGGTGAGCAGTTCTTC; CDR3: CASSLPRDRVGGEQFF; D: TRBD1; V: TRBV5-5; size: .; J: TRBJ2-1
DNA: TGCGCCAGCAGCTTGGTATTAGCGGGAGCTCGAGAGACCCAGTACTTC; CDR3: CASSLVLAGARETQYF; D: TRBD2; V: TRBV5-1; size: .; J: TRBJ2-5
DNA: TGTGCCAGCAGCCCGAAGACAGGGATCGACACCGGGGAGCTGTTTTTT; CDR3: CASSPKTGIDTGELFF; D: TRBD1; V: TRBV11-3; size: .; J: TRBJ2-2
DNA: TGCGCCAGCAGCCCGACCGGGACTAGGACCCAGTTCTTC; CDR3: CASSPTGTRTQFF; D: TRBD2; V: TRBV4-1; size: .; J: TRBJ2-1
DNA: TGTGCCAGCAGTCGCTGGCGGGGTGGCTACACCTTC; CDR3: CASSRWRGGYTF; D: .; V: TRBV28; size: .; J: TRBJ1-2
DNA: TGTGCCAGCAGCCCTCAAGGGGAAAAACTGTTTTTT; CDR3: CASSPQGEKLFF; D: .; V: TRBV7-2; size: few; J: TRBJ1-4
DNA: TGCGCCAGCAGTCCGTTTAGGGCAGGCCCCAACTATGGCTACACCTTC; CDR3: CASSPFRAGPNYGYTF; D: .; V: TRBV5-1; size: .; J: TRBJ1-2
DNA: TGTGCCAGCAGCCCCCTGACAGGGTCAGATACGCAGTATTTT; CDR3: CASSPLTGSDTQYF; D: TRBD1; V: TRBV5-6; size: .; J: TRBJ2-3
DNA: TGTGCCAGCAGCTACTCGCGGACACCCGGGGACCAGTACTTC; CDR3: CASSYSRTPGDQYF; D: .; V: TRBV7-8; size: .; J: TRBJ2-5
DNA: TGTGCCAGCAGCGTAGCAGGGGGCAGGAGTAACGAGCAGTACTTC; CDR3: CASSVAGGRSNEQYF; D: TRBD1; V: TRBV9; size: .; J: TRBJ2-7
DNA: TGTGCCAGCAGCTCCCGAACTCTCACTGAAGCTTTCTTT; CDR3: CASSSRTLTEAFF; D: .; V: TRBV7-6; size: .; J: TRBJ1-1
DNA: TGTGCCAGCAGCGTTACAGAGAACACTGAAGCTTTCTTT; CDR3: CASSVTENTEAFF; D: .; V: TRBV9; size: .; J: TRBJ1-1
DNA: TGTGCCAGCTCCGGCAGGGGGCCAGGGCAGCCCCAGCATTTT; CDR3: CASSGRGPGQPQHF; D: TRBD1; V: TRBV18; size: .; J: TRBJ1-5
DNA: TGTGCCAGCGCCGACGGGGTCCACGAGCAGTACTTC; CDR3: CASADGVHEQYF; D: .; V: TRBV28; size: .; J: TRBJ2-7
DNA: TGTGCCAGCAGCTTGACCTCTAGAGGCGAGCAGTACTTC; CDR3: CASSLTSRGEQYF; D: .; V: TRBV5-4; size: .; J: TRBJ2-7
DNA: TGTGCCAGCAGCTTAGACGGGCTTCAAGAGACCCAGTACTTC; CDR3: CASSLDGLQETQYF; D: .; V: TRBV7-9; size: .; J: TRBJ2-5
DNA: TGCGCCAGCAGCTTGGGACAGAGCTTCACCGGGGAGCTGTTTTTT; CDR3: CASSLGQSFTGELFF; D: .; V: TRBV5-1; size: .; J: TRBJ2-2
DNA: TGTGCCAGCAGGGATAGCGGGGGTAGAGACACCGGGGAGCTGTTTTTT; CDR3: CASRDSGGRDTGELFF; D: TRBD2; V: TRBV4-2; size: .; J: TRBJ2-2